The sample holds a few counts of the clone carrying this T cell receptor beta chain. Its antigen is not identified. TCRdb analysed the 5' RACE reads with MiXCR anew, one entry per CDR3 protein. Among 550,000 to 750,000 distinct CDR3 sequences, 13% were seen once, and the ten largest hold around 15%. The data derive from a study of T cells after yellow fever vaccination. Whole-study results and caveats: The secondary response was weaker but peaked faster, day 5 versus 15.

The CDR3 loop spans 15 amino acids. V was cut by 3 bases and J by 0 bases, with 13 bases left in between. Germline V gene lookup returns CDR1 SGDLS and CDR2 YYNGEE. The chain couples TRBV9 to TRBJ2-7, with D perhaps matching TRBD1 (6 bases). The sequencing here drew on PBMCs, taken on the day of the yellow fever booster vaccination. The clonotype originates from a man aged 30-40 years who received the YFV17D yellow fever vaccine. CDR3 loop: CASSATGHGSYEQYF. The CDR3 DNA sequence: TGTGCCAGCAGCGCGACGGGACACGGCTCCTACGAGCAGTACTTC. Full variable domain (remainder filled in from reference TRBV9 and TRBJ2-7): DSGVTQTPKHLITATGQRVTLRCSPRSGDLSVYWYQQSLDQGLQFLIQYYNGEERAKGNILERFSAQQFPDLHSELNLSSLELGDSALYFCASSATGHGSYEQYFGPGTRLTVT.